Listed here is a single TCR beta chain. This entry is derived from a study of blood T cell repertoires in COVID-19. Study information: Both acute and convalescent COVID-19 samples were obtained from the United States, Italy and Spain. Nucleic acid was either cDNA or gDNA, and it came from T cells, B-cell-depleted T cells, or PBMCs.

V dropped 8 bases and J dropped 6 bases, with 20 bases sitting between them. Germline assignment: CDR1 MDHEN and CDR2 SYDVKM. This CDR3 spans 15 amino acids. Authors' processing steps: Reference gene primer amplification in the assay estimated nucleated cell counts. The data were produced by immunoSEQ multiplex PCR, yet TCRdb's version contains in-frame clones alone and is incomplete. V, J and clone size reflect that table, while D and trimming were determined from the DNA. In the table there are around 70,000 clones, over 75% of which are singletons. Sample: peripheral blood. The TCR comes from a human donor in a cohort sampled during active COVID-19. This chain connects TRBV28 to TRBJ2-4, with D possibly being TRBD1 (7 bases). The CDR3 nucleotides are TGTGCCAGCGGACCTAGGGGGCAGGAGGGAAACATTCAGTACTTC. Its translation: CASGPRGQEGNIQYF.